Reported below is one T cell receptor beta chain. The sample comes from a study of blood T cell repertoires in COVID-19. Study details: COVID-19 samples from acute and convalescent phases originated in the United States, Italy and Spain. The cDNA or gDNA used as material had been derived from T cells, B-cell-depleted T cells, or PBMCs.

Authors' processing steps: Amplification of reference gene primers provided the estimated nucleated cell counts. Clones were read by immunoSEQ multiplex PCR, and TCRdb kept only the in-frame ones, dropping some. The D gene and trimming were derived from the DNA, and the V and J assignments and clone size from that table. The sample records around 99,000 clones, approximately 90% being singletons. Trimming cost V 6 bases and J 4 bases, with 21 bases left between them. CDR1 is MGHDK, CDR2 SYGVNS, per germline. CDR3 size: 16 residues. The source is a human donor in a cohort sampled during active COVID-19. Material for sequencing was peripheral blood. This chain joins TRBV25-1 and TRBJ2-5; a possible D gene is TRBD2 (6 bases). This CDR3 is CASRGAGTLIPETQYF. CDR3 DNA: TGTGCCAGCAGGGGAGCTGGGACTCTGATACCAGAGACCCAGTACTTC.